These T cell receptor beta chains were read from a single sample in a study of identical twins. TCRdb recomputed calls from the 5' RACE reads with MiXCR, one row per CDR3 protein. The repertoire holds some 1,700,000 distinct CDR3 sequences, roughly a third seen once, with less than 0.35% in the top ten. Sequences were obtained from cord blood. Source of these receptors: a newborn girl in good health. CDR3s include the opening cysteine and the closing phenylalanine or tryptophan. Fields, in order: J gene, clone size, V gene, CDR3 protein. Not every row has a clone size; where given, it reads once, few, many or a size class.

j_gene: TRBJ2-2
abundance: NA
v_gene: TRBV6-6
CDR3aa: CASSGTVIPVPGELFF

j_gene: TRBJ2-7
abundance: few
v_gene: TRBV6-1
CDR3aa: CASSRGGGALQSYEQYF

j_gene: TRBJ2-4
abundance: NA
v_gene: TRBV28
CDR3aa: CASSLDWLRDRGRGAKNIQYF

j_gene: TRBJ2-7
abundance: NA
v_gene: TRBV5-1
CDR3aa: CASSLVMDPSYEQYF

j_gene: TRBJ2-7
abundance: NA
v_gene: TRBV5-1
CDR3aa: CASSPGTLFYEQYF

j_gene: TRBJ2-3
abundance: many
v_gene: TRBV3-1
CDR3aa: CASSIGPDTQYF

j_gene: TRBJ1-4
abundance: NA
v_gene: TRBV29-1
CDR3aa: CSVPQVGKLFF

j_gene: TRBJ2-3
abundance: few
v_gene: TRBV4-2
CDR3aa: CASSQAGSFGDTQYF

j_gene: TRBJ2-5
abundance: few
v_gene: TRBV3-1
CDR3aa: CASSRRGQIQETQYF

j_gene: TRBJ2-3
abundance: few
v_gene: TRBV11-2
CDR3aa: CASSYRLAGPSSTDTQYF

j_gene: TRBJ2-5
abundance: NA
v_gene: TRBV7-8
CDR3aa: CASSAIAGGMNEQYF

j_gene: TRBJ2-3
abundance: NA
v_gene: TRBV29-1
CDR3aa: CSVALGQGSTDTQYF

j_gene: TRBJ2-3
abundance: NA
v_gene: TRBV5-6
CDR3aa: CASSLGSGVSTDTQYF

j_gene: TRBJ2-7
abundance: NA
v_gene: TRBV25-1
CDR3aa: CASSESFASGSNEQYF

j_gene: TRBJ1-2
abundance: NA
v_gene: TRBV28
CDR3aa: CASSHRANYGYTF

j_gene: TRBJ2-2
abundance: NA
v_gene: TRBV3-1
CDR3aa: CASSQESGVSGPWFGELFF

j_gene: TRBJ2-3
abundance: NA
v_gene: TRBV7-9
CDR3aa: CASSLAGYGVSTDTQYF

j_gene: TRBJ1-2
abundance: few
v_gene: TRBV6-5
CDR3aa: CASSRGPNPNYGYTF

j_gene: TRBJ1-2
abundance: few
v_gene: TRBV27
CDR3aa: CASTTGTVYGYTF

j_gene: TRBJ1-2
abundance: few
v_gene: TRBV2
CDR3aa: CASERKNYGYTF

j_gene: TRBJ2-5
abundance: few
v_gene: TRBV6-6
CDR3aa: CASNTGHETQYF

j_gene: TRBJ1-2
abundance: NA
v_gene: TRBV20-1
CDR3aa: CSARDSRLANYGYTF

j_gene: TRBJ2-3
abundance: NA
v_gene: TRBV7-2
CDR3aa: CASSPSLTPSTDTQYF

j_gene: TRBJ1-2
abundance: few
v_gene: TRBV10-3
CDR3aa: CAINNNYGYTF

j_gene: TRBJ1-2
abundance: NA
v_gene: TRBV2
CDR3aa: CASKIRVGEGYTF

j_gene: TRBJ2-7
abundance: few
v_gene: TRBV3-1
CDR3aa: CASSQALASTYEQYF

j_gene: TRBJ1-1
abundance: NA
v_gene: TRBV20-1
CDR3aa: CSARLGWDTEAFF

j_gene: TRBJ1-4
abundance: few
v_gene: TRBV20-1
CDR3aa: CSASDGSTTNEKLFF

j_gene: TRBJ2-7
abundance: NA
v_gene: TRBV12-3/TRBV12-4
CDR3aa: CASSLGLRQVVSYEQYF

j_gene: TRBJ1-3
abundance: NA
v_gene: TRBV20-1
CDR3aa: CSATGTGLSGNTIYF

j_gene: TRBJ2-1
abundance: NA
v_gene: TRBV3-1
CDR3aa: CASTLAGAREQFF

j_gene: NA
abundance: NA
v_gene: TRBV29-1
CDR3aa: CSVEAPLAGLSYNEQYF

j_gene: TRBJ2-3
abundance: NA
v_gene: TRBV24-1
CDR3aa: CATSDSRTTDTQYF

j_gene: TRBJ2-1
abundance: NA
v_gene: TRBV20-1
CDR3aa: CSAPTLAASSYNEQFF

j_gene: TRBJ2-7
abundance: NA
v_gene: TRBV20-1
CDR3aa: CSSGTSGVTSYEQYF

j_gene: TRBJ1-2
abundance: NA
v_gene: TRBV20-1
CDR3aa: CSANRIGQVYGYTF

j_gene: TRBJ2-1
abundance: NA
v_gene: TRBV29-1
CDR3aa: CSVTYTRSRETQFF

j_gene: TRBJ2-5
abundance: NA
v_gene: TRBV2
CDR3aa: CASKRGLAGQYNEQYF

j_gene: TRBJ2-5
abundance: NA
v_gene: TRBV24-1
CDR3aa: CATSDATSGGSETQYF

j_gene: TRBJ1-1
abundance: NA
v_gene: TRBV3-1
CDR3aa: CASSHWTQGAEAFF

j_gene: TRBJ2-7
abundance: NA
v_gene: TRBV5-1
CDR3aa: CASNSDPNSYEQYF

j_gene: TRBJ2-3
abundance: NA
v_gene: TRBV28
CDR3aa: CASSSPDYGVTLWGLSEWSGTQYF

j_gene: TRBJ2-7
abundance: few
v_gene: TRBV9
CDR3aa: CASSPQVGVYEQYF

j_gene: TRBJ2-3
abundance: NA
v_gene: TRBV5-1
CDR3aa: CASSFYGRAYTDTQYF

j_gene: TRBJ2-4
abundance: few
v_gene: TRBV27
CDR3aa: CASSFRTGSGKNIQYF

j_gene: TRBJ2-1
abundance: NA
v_gene: TRBV3-1
CDR3aa: CASSHVWSSGRASGNEQFF

j_gene: TRBJ2-1
abundance: few
v_gene: TRBV18
CDR3aa: CASSPRSGVTYNEQFF

j_gene: TRBJ1-1
abundance: NA
v_gene: TRBV5-1
CDR3aa: CASSFRQPGTEAFF

j_gene: TRBJ1-4
abundance: NA
v_gene: TRBV20-1
CDR3aa: CPASSVLSGRINEKLFF

j_gene: TRBJ2-5
abundance: few
v_gene: TRBV29-1
CDR3aa: CSVARDEQYF

j_gene: TRBJ2-7
abundance: NA
v_gene: TRBV5-1
CDR3aa: CASSLGQGHLIRRDEQYF

j_gene: TRBJ1-5
abundance: NA
v_gene: TRBV4-2
CDR3aa: CASSDLTRGSNHPQHF

j_gene: TRBJ2-1
abundance: NA
v_gene: TRBV24-1
CDR3aa: CATSDRGGGAYNEQFF

j_gene: TRBJ2-3
abundance: NA
v_gene: TRBV11-2
CDR3aa: CASSLDTGLRDTQYF

j_gene: TRBJ1-2
abundance: NA
v_gene: TRBV5-1
CDR3aa: CASCIAQDYGYTF

j_gene: TRBJ1-1
abundance: NA
v_gene: TRBV11-2
CDR3aa: CASSFLRDRGQAFF

j_gene: TRBJ1-1
abundance: NA
v_gene: TRBV7-9
CDR3aa: CASILSGPINTEAFF

j_gene: TRBJ1-6
abundance: few
v_gene: TRBV10-3
CDR3aa: CAISGRENSPLHF

j_gene: TRBJ2-3
abundance: NA
v_gene: TRBV14
CDR3aa: CASSQARRDTDTQYF

j_gene: TRBJ2-4
abundance: few
v_gene: TRBV20-1
CDR3aa: CSAPRGSRDIQYF